These T cell receptor beta chains were read from a single sample in a study of OX40 agonist ivuxolimab in advanced cancers. The table came from immunoSEQ multiplex PCR; TCRdb's copy has only in-frame clones and leaves some out. This table holds about 50,000 clones, about 90% found once. Specimen: CD4+ or CD8+ T cells sorted from blood, collected in a trial of the OX40 agonist ivuxolimab. These receptors all come from an adult with an advanced solid tumor such as melanoma, head and neck, liver or kidney cancer. CDR3s include the opening cysteine and the closing phenylalanine or tryptophan. A D gene is named only where the DNA matches it firmly. Not every row has a clone size; where given, it reads once, few, many or a size class.

-	-	TRBV6-5	TRBJ2-1	CASSYGQGSYNEQFF	TGTGCCAGCAGTTACGGGCAGGGCTCCTACAATGAGCAGTTCTTC
-	TRBD2	TRBV6-6	TRBJ2-7	CASSYEAGSYEQYF	TGTGCCAGCAGTTACGAAGCGGGGTCCTACGAGCAGTACTTC
-	TRBD2	TRBV7-7	TRBJ2-2	CASSLAGLNTGELFF	TGTGCTAGCAGCTTAGCGGGACTGAACACCGGGGAGCTGTTTTTT
-	TRBD1	TRBV28	TRBJ1-2	CASRDRVYGYTF	TGTGCCAGCAGAGACAGGGTTTATGGCTACACCTTC
once	-	TRBV5-1	TRBJ1-1	CASSLVVAMNTEAFF	TGCGCCAGCAGCTTGGTTGTGGCCATGAACACTGAAGCTTTCTTT
once	-	TRBV28	TRBJ1-6	CASSLLGGDDSPLHF	TGTGCCAGCAGTTTACTAGGGGGAGATGATTCACCCCTCCACTTT
-	TRBD1	TRBV18	TRBJ2-1	CASSPQGQGANEQFF	TGTGCCAGCTCACCACAGGGACAGGGGGCCAATGAGCAGTTCTTC
few	-	TRBV6-4	TRBJ2-1	CASSEGESYNEQFF	TGTGCCAGCAGTGAGGGGGAATCCTACAATGAGCAGTTCTTC
-	-	TRBV28	TRBJ1-2	CASSPAPGTGRIGYTF	TGTGCCAGCAGTCCCGCCCCGGGGACGGGGAGAATTGGCTACACCTTC
-	-	TRBV19	TRBJ2-7	CASSSPVSYEQYF	TGTGCCAGTAGTAGCCCGGTCTCCTACGAGCAGTACTTC
-	TRBD1	TRBV4-1	TRBJ2-1	CASSPPTGVDYNEQFF	TGCGCCAGCAGCCCACCTACAGGGGTAGATTACAATGAGCAGTTCTTC
once	TRBD1	TRBV4-2	TRBJ2-7	CASSQAGQGFYEQYF	TGTGCCAGCAGCCAAGCGGGACAGGGGTTTTACGAGCAGTACTTC
-	-	TRBV19	TRBJ2-1	CASSIDLRWQFF	TGTGCCAGTAGTATAGATTTACGCTGGCAGTTCTTC
-	-	TRBV13	TRBJ2-4	CASSLGGDAKNIQYF	TGTGCCAGCAGCTTAGGGGGCGACGCCAAAAACATTCAGTACTTC
few	-	TRBV7-3	TRBJ2-1	CASSPYGASYNEQFF	TGTGCCAGCAGCCCCTACGGGGCTAGTTACAATGAGCAGTTCTTC
once	-	TRBV4-1	TRBJ1-1	CASSRNWDGRNTEAFF	TGCGCCAGCAGCCGCAATTGGGACGGTCGGAACACTGAAGCTTTCTTT